The 15 T cell receptor beta chains presented below share a single source sample, sequenced in a study of T cell repertoires in cytomegalovirus infection. Each CDR3 protein is one row after TCRdb ran MiXCR on the reads. The table lists some 300,000 distinct CDR3 sequences, roughly 13% of them singletons. Sequencing was done on a sample of PBMCs. These receptors originate from a human donor in good health (CMV status not recorded). Some clones in this sample may be carry-over from other donors' samples.

This clonotype was seen at least ten times. V gene TRBV12-3 or TRBV12-4 combines with J gene TRBJ1-6, with 7 positions matching TRBD1. Trimming removed 4 bases from V and 6 bases from J; junction bases left unmatched: 3. This CDR3 is 14 amino acids long. The CDR3 DNA sequence: TGTGCCAGCAGTTGGTCAGGGGGTAATTCACCCCTCCACTTT. This sequence encodes CASSWSGGNSPLHF.

This clonotype was observed at least ten times. The V and J genes are TRBV6-2 or TRBV6-3 and TRBJ2-1; D uncertain. CDR1 is MNHEY and CDR2 is SVGEGT in the germline V gene. This CDR3 spans 14 amino acids. V dropped 3 bases and J dropped 4 bases, with 10 bases sitting between them. The CDR3 bases are TGTGCCAGCAGTTATGAGGCCGGTTACAATGAGCAGTTCTTC. This translates into CASSYEAGYNEQFF.

This clonotype was recorded a few times. The chain has TRBV6-2 or TRBV6-3 and TRBJ1-5; 11 nucleotides match TRBD1. This CDR3 region has 15 residues. V lost 6 bases, J lost 4 bases, and 5 bases stayed unmatched. Looked up from germline, CDR1 is MNHEY and CDR2 is SVGEGT. The DNA of the CDR3 is TGTGCCAGCAGCAGAGGGACAGGGGGAAATCAGCCCCAGCATTTT. Translated: CASSRGTGGNQPQHF.

The gene calls are TRBV20-1 and TRBJ2-3; D not resolved. Trimming left V 3 bases short and J 5 bases short, with 9 bases between. Germline V CDR1 and CDR2: DFQATT, SNEGSKA (reference sequence). The CDR3 is made up of 12 amino acids. The CDR3 sequence is CSASKLVDTQYF. As DNA, the CDR3 is TGCAGTGCTAGTAAATTGGTAGATACGCAGTATTTT.

This clonotype was found a few times. The gene calls are TRBV7-9 and TRBJ2-1; 13 nucleotides align to TRBD2. The CDR3 runs to 17 residues. The trim removed 5 bases at V and 8 bases at J, leaving 12 bases unmatched. Per germline, CDR1 SEHNR and CDR2 FQNEAQ (reference sequence). The CDR3 DNA follows: TGTGCCAGCAGCCCCCGGACTAGCGGGAGAAAGGGCCATGAGCAGTTCTTC. It is translated as CASSPRTSGRKGHEQFF.

The sample holds many counts of this clonotype. The CDR3 region is CSASLATTEAFF. CDR3 nucleotides: TGCAGTGCTTCGTTGGCGACCACTGAAGCTTTCTTT. The rearrangement joins TRBV20-1 to TRBJ1-1, with D unclear. From germline, CDR1 is DFQATT and CDR2 SNEGSKA (reference sequence). V lost 5 bases to trimming and J lost 4 bases, with 11 bases between them. CDR3 length: 12 residues.

This clonotype showed up many times. The chain combines TRBV7-9 with TRBJ1-1, with D perhaps TRBD1 (5 bases). The CDR3 is made up of 14 amino acids. The V end was cut by 5 bases, the J end by 2 bases, with 12 bases between. Germline loops: CDR1 SEHNR, CDR2 FQNEAQ (reference sequence). The CDR3 reads CASSRSGINTEAFF. Here the CDR3 DNA reads TGTGCCAGCAGCCGTTCAGGGATTAACACTGAAGCTTTCTTT.

This sequence joins TRBV29-1 and TRBJ2-7; D is ambiguous. CDR1 is SQVTM, CDR2 ANQGSEA, per germline. Trimming removed 4 bases from V and 0 bases from J, with 10 bases in between. CDR3 length equals 13 residues. The CDR3 coding sequence is TGCAGCGTTGTCCCCGACATCTCCTACGAGCAGTACTTC. Encoded protein: CSVVPDISYEQYF.

This clonotype was counted ten times or more. The CDR3 ends on some other residue instead of the conserved phenylalanine or tryptophan, so this is likely a read error. It is unclear where the CDR3 begins or ends on the DNA, so no DNA is shown, and the CDR3 is as TCRdb lists it. The J gene is TRBJ2-1, the V gene TRBV7-3; TRBD1 is taken as the D call from the table, unchecked against the DNA. Germline V gene lookup returns CDR1 SGHTA and CDR2 FQGTGA. The CDR3 totals 9 residues, both ends included. The CDR3 region is CASSPKIPG.

This clonotype was detected only a few times. The chain recombines TRBV7-8 with TRBJ1-2; D uncertain. The ends were cut back, 2 bases at V and 8 bases at J, with 15 bases in the middle. The CDR3 consists of 14 residues. Germline-derived CDR1 and CDR2 are SGHVS and FQNEAQ. The CDR3 spells CASSLSSGLRGYTF. The CDR3 DNA reads as TGTGCCAGCAGCTTATCCTCAGGACTCCGAGGCTACACCTTC.

In this sample, this clonotype turned up a few times. One end of the junction fails to match germline, which may point to a read error. The chain couples TRBV29-1 to TRBJ1-1; no clear D. CDR1 and CDR2 (germline): SQVTM, ANQGSEA. The CDR3 runs 8 residues. CDR3 DNA sequence: TGCAGCGTTGAAGGGGTAATCTTT. Translation: CSVEGVIF.

This clonotype has only a few counts. The V call is TRBV7-2, the J call TRBJ1-5; the D is unclear. This CDR3 is built from 15 residues. V was cut by 0 bases and J by 3 bases, with 9 bases left in between. In germline, CDR1 is SGHTA, CDR2 FQGNSA. The CDR3 DNA follows: TGTGCCAGCAGCTTAGCGCGAAGTACCAATCAGCCCCAGCATTTT. Its protein product is CASSLARSTNQPQHF.

As to this clonotype: Since a much larger clone is just one base distant, this may be a read error. V usage is TRBV11-3 and J usage is TRBJ2-3; D assignment may be TRBD1 or TRBD2 (5 bases each). The CDR3 covers 14 residues. Germline V gene sequence: CDR1 SGHNT, CDR2 YENEEA. Here the CDR3 DNA reads TGTGCCAGCAAGAGGGGACCAAGGGAAGATATGCAGTATTTT. Its translation is CASKRGPREDMQYF. Variable domain in full (rest from reference TRBV11-3 and TRBJ2-3): EAGVVQSPRYKIIEKKQPVAFWCNPISGHNTLYWYLQNLGQGPELLIRYENEEAVDDSQLPKDRFSAERLKGVDSTLKIQPAELGDSAVYLCASKRGPREDMQYFGPGTRLTVL.

The chain recombines TRBV5-4 with TRBJ2-5; D possibly matches TRBD1 or TRBD2 (5 bases each). The CDR3 is made up of 14 amino acids. Per the germline V gene, CDR1 is SGHNT and CDR2 is YYREEE (reference sequence). V dropped 5 bases and J dropped 7 bases, with 18 bases sitting between them. The CDR3 nucleotides are TGTGCCAGCAGTTCGACCGGGGACCTTGGGACCCAGTACTTC. This encodes CASSSTGDLGTQYF.

The CDR3: CSVEDGTGTYEQYF. CDR3 DNA: TGCAGCGTTGAAGATGGGACAGGGACCTACGAGCAGTACTTC. The V call is TRBV29-1, the J call TRBJ2-7; 9 bases align to TRBD1. This CDR3 has 14 residues. Germline CDR1 and CDR2: SQVTM and ANQGSEA. J lost 2 bases, V lost 0 bases, and 2 bases had no gene match.